These T cell receptor beta chains were read from a single sample in a study of T cells in Graves' hyperthyroidism and ophthalmopathy. TCRdb processed the multiplex PCR reads anew with MiXCR; each CDR3 protein has one entry. Altogether approximately 500,000 distinct CDR3 sequences are present, more than 45% being singletons, with the ten largest covering around 7.7%. Sequencing was carried out using peripheral blood or thyroid tissue (not recorded which). These receptors were collected from a woman aged 18-29 years with Graves' hyperthyroidism. CDR3s include the opening cysteine and the closing phenylalanine or tryptophan. Each record gives: J gene, clone size, CDR3 length, V gene, D gene, CDR3 protein, CDR3 DNA. D genes are given only for firm matches. Only part of the rows carry a size: once, few, many, or a class if the clone is expanded.

TRBJ2-7,.,16,TRBV7-2,TRBD1,CASSLGPGQGVHEQYF,TGTGCCAGCAGCTTAGGTCCGGGACAGGGGGTCCACGAGCAGTACTTC
TRBJ2-5,once,15,TRBV10-2,.,CASREDSGGNQPQYF,TGCGCCAGCAGAGAGGACAGCGGAGGCAATCAGCCCCAGTACTTC
TRBJ1-4,.,15,TRBV7-2,.,CASSFSSNPAEKLFF,TGTGCCAGCAGCTTTTCGAGCAATCCGGCTGAAAAACTGTTTTTT
TRBJ2-1,.,15,TRBV5-1,.,CASSLRGISYNEQFF,TGCGCCAGCAGCTTGCGGGGAATAAGTTACAATGAGCAGTTCTTC
TRBJ1-5,many,17,TRBV19,.,CASNSATGRYSNQPQHF,TGTGCCAGTAACTCTGCGACGGGTAGATATAGCAATCAGCCCCAGCATTTT
TRBJ1-1,many,14,TRBV7-9,.,CASSPGAGDTEAFF,TGTGCCAGCAGCCCCGGGGCGGGGGACACTGAAGCTTTCTTT
TRBJ2-1,.,13,TRBV7-2,.,CASSPPGVNEQFF,TGTGCCAGCAGCCCCCCCGGGGTCAATGAGCAGTTCTTC
TRBJ2-7,once,13,TRBV10-3,TRBD1,CAITGTGDNEQYF,TGTGCCATAACCGGGACAGGGGATAACGAGCAGTACTTC
TRBJ2-7,many,14,TRBV5-1,.,CASSFGAWRDEQYF,TGCGCCAGCAGCTTCGGTGCCTGGAGGGACGAGCAGTACTTC
TRBJ2-5,.,12,TRBV29-1,TRBD2,CSSWGGQETQYF,TGCAGCAGTTGGGGGGGTCAAGAGACCCAGTACTTC
TRBJ1-1,many,17,TRBV4-3,.,CASSQGIGRTAPTEAFF,TGCGCCAGCAGCCAAGGTATTGGAAGGACTGCCCCCACTGAAGCTTTCTTT
TRBJ2-7,few,14,TRBV6-6,TRBD2,CASSEAGGAHEQYF,TGTGCCAGCAGTGAAGCGGGGGGGGCTCACGAGCAGTACTTC
TRBJ2-2,.,14,TRBV20-1,.,CSEGTEGNTGELFF,TGCAGTGAAGGCACAGAGGGCAACACCGGGGAGCTGTTTTTT
TRBJ1-5,many,15,TRBV12-3/TRBV12-4,TRBD1,CASRGDRGGGGPQHF,TGTGCCAGCAGGGGGGACAGGGGCGGAGGGGGTCCCCAGCATTTT
TRBJ1-5,many,13,TRBV19,.,CATLRGENQPQHF,TGTGCCACGCTTAGGGGGGAGAATCAGCCCCAGCATTTT
TRBJ2-5,once,15,TRBV7-2,.,CASSLEEGSLETQYF,TGTGCCAGCAGCTTAGAGGAAGGGAGTCTGGAGACCCAGTACTTC
TRBJ2-7,.,16,TRBV6-6,TRBD1,CASSNRGQGHGYEQYF,TGTGCCAGCAGTAACAGGGGACAGGGGCATGGCTACGAGCAGTACTTC
TRBJ1-2,.,15,TRBV7-2,TRBD1,CASSALDRGLEGYTF,TGTGCCAGCAGCGCCCTGGACAGGGGGCTTGAAGGCTACACCTTC
TRBJ1-4,many,16,TRBV6-5,TRBD1,CASSSLGQGGNEKLFF,TGTGCCAGCAGCTCTCTGGGACAGGGCGGTAATGAAAAACTGTTTTTT
TRBJ2-1,few,13,TRBV2,.,CASRLSAYNEQFF,TGTGCCAGCCGACTCTCTGCCTACAATGAGCAGTTCTTC
TRBJ1-5,.,15,TRBV19,TRBD1,CASSKDRGSNPPQHF,TGTGCCAGTAGTAAGGACAGGGGCAGCAATCCGCCCCAGCATTTT
TRBJ2-3,.,15,TRBV7-3,TRBD2,CASSPPGLAAHTQYF,TGTGCCAGCAGCCCACCGGGACTAGCGGCCCATACGCAGTATTTT
TRBJ1-4,many,13,TRBV7-9,.,CASSPILGTELFF,TGTGCCAGCAGCCCAATTCTGGGGACGGAACTGTTTTTT
TRBJ2-7,.,14,TRBV5-8,TRBD2,CASSFSGGAGEQYF,TGTGCCAGCAGCTTCAGCGGGGGGGCCGGAGAGCAGTACTTC
TRBJ1-4,few,15,TRBV4-1,.,CASSQAGGRNEKLFF,TGCGCCAGCAGCCAAGCGGGGGGGCGTAATGAAAAACTGTTTTTT
TRBJ1-5,.,16,TRBV7-2,.,CASSLGGIAYSETQHF,TGTGCCAGCAGCTTAGGCGGGATAGCCTATAGTGAGACCCAGCATTTT
TRBJ2-3,.,15,TRBV5-1,TRBD2,CASSPWTSGRDTQYF,TGCGCCAGCAGCCCCTGGACTAGCGGGAGAGATACGCAGTATTTT
TRBJ2-5,many,14,TRBV11-3,.,CASSLVVEKETQYF,TGTGCCAGCAGCCTCGTCGTAGAGAAAGAGACCCAGTACTTC